The rows below give T cell receptor beta chains drawn from one sample of a study of Graves' ophthalmopathy and Graves' hyperthyroidism. TCRdb itself ran the multiplex PCR reads through MiXCR, one entry per CDR3 protein. Seen here are 400,000 or so distinct CDR3 sequences, over 15% observed once, and the top ten hold 7%. Sequencing was carried out using peripheral blood. Source of these receptors: a woman in her late teens or twenties with stable Graves' hyperthyroidism. The CDR3 runs from the conserved cysteine through the conserved F or W. Fields, in order: CDR3 length, clone size, J gene, V gene, D gene, CDR3 protein, CDR3 DNA. The D gene is left open where the match is weak. Clone size is not always given. Where it is, it says once, few, many or a class for expanded clones.

CDR3 length: 15
clone size: many
J gene: TRBJ2-7
V gene: TRBV7-9
D gene: NA
CDR3 protein: CASSALSRLGYEQYF
CDR3 DNA: TGTGCCAGCAGCGCGCTTAGCCGGCTTGGGTACGAGCAGTACTTC

CDR3 length: 15
clone size: many
J gene: TRBJ2-5
V gene: TRBV27
D gene: TRBD2
CDR3 protein: CASSLTSGGAGTQYF
CDR3 DNA: TGTGCCAGCAGTCTGACTAGCGGGGGGGCCGGGACCCAGTACTTC

CDR3 length: 12
clone size: few
J gene: TRBJ1-2
V gene: TRBV6-2/TRBV6-3
D gene: NA
CDR3 protein: CASSYGAIGYTF
CDR3 DNA: TGTGCCAGCAGTTATGGGGCCATTGGCTACACCTTC

CDR3 length: 17
clone size: few
J gene: TRBJ2-7
V gene: TRBV18
D gene: TRBD1
CDR3 protein: CASSPWTGGTLSYEQYF
CDR3 DNA: TGTGCCAGCTCACCCTGGACAGGGGGGACCTTATCCTACGAGCAGTACTTC

CDR3 length: 15
clone size: few
J gene: TRBJ1-1
V gene: TRBV5-1
D gene: TRBD1
CDR3 protein: CASSFTGGLDTEAFF
CDR3 DNA: TGCGCCAGCAGCTTCACAGGGGGCTTGGACACTGAAGCTTTCTTT

CDR3 length: 15
clone size: many
J gene: TRBJ2-5
V gene: TRBV9
D gene: NA
CDR3 protein: CASSVMGARQETQYF
CDR3 DNA: TGTGCCAGCAGCGTAATGGGGGCGAGGCAAGAGACCCAGTACTTC

CDR3 length: 12
clone size: many
J gene: TRBJ2-7
V gene: TRBV25-1
D gene: NA
CDR3 protein: CASSELGREQYF
CDR3 DNA: TGTGCCAGCAGTGAACTGGGGAGAGAGCAGTACTTC

CDR3 length: 12
clone size: many
J gene: TRBJ1-2
V gene: TRBV12-3/TRBV12-4
D gene: NA
CDR3 protein: CASSPTVYGYTF
CDR3 DNA: TGTGCCAGCAGTCCAACTGTATATGGCTACACCTTC

CDR3 length: 13
clone size: many
J gene: TRBJ2-2
V gene: TRBV2
D gene: NA
CDR3 protein: CASRADGTGELFF
CDR3 DNA: TGTGCCAGCAGGGCCGACGGTACCGGGGAGCTGTTTTTT

CDR3 length: 15
clone size: NA
J gene: TRBJ1-2
V gene: TRBV9
D gene: NA
CDR3 protein: CASSPEGVTIYGYTF
CDR3 DNA: TGTGCCAGCAGCCCCGAGGGGGTTACTATCTATGGCTACACCTTC

CDR3 length: 14
clone size: many
J gene: TRBJ2-2
V gene: TRBV7-2
D gene: NA
CDR3 protein: CASGPLMNTGELFF
CDR3 DNA: TGTGCCAGCGGTCCTTTAATGAACACCGGGGAGCTGTTTTTT

CDR3 length: 14
clone size: NA
J gene: TRBJ2-7
V gene: TRBV6-1
D gene: TRBD1
CDR3 protein: CASTRGQGRGEQYF
CDR3 DNA: TGTGCCAGCACCCGAGGACAGGGACGGGGTGAGCAGTACTTC

CDR3 length: 14
clone size: NA
J gene: TRBJ2-6
V gene: TRBV18
D gene: NA
CDR3 protein: CASDAGAGANVLTF
CDR3 DNA: TGTGCCAGCGACGCCGGGGCTGGGGCCAACGTCCTGACTTTC

CDR3 length: 13
clone size: NA
J gene: TRBJ1-5
V gene: TRBV18
D gene: TRBD1
CDR3 protein: CASSPGTGLPQHF
CDR3 DNA: TGTGCCAGCTCACCCGGGACAGGGCTTCCCCAGCATTTT

CDR3 length: 14
clone size: NA
J gene: TRBJ1-5
V gene: TRBV6-1
D gene: TRBD1
CDR3 protein: CASSGGQGGQPQHF
CDR3 DNA: TGTGCCAGCAGTGGGGGACAGGGCGGTCAGCCCCAGCATTTT

CDR3 length: 15
clone size: many
J gene: TRBJ1-5
V gene: TRBV6-5
D gene: NA
CDR3 protein: CASSRGGRGNQPQHF
CDR3 DNA: TGTGCCAGCAGCCGGGGGGGACGTGGCAATCAGCCCCAGCATTTT

CDR3 length: 17
clone size: many
J gene: TRBJ2-2
V gene: TRBV11-2
D gene: NA
CDR3 protein: CASSLDRAPRLFGELFF
CDR3 DNA: TGTGCCAGCAGCTTAGACCGGGCCCCAAGATTATTCGGGGAGCTGTTTTTT

CDR3 length: 15
clone size: many
J gene: TRBJ2-5
V gene: TRBV19
D gene: TRBD1
CDR3 protein: CASSVGQGEEETQYF
CDR3 DNA: TGTGCCAGTAGTGTCGGACAGGGGGAGGAAGAGACCCAGTACTTC

CDR3 length: 16
clone size: many
J gene: TRBJ1-5
V gene: TRBV19
D gene: TRBD1
CDR3 protein: CASSMWQGVGNQPQHF
CDR3 DNA: TGTGCCAGTAGTATGTGGCAGGGGGTAGGCAATCAGCCCCAGCATTTT

CDR3 length: 13
clone size: many
J gene: TRBJ1-2
V gene: TRBV6-5
D gene: TRBD1
CDR3 protein: CASSYDRGYGYTF
CDR3 DNA: TGTGCCAGCAGTTACGACAGGGGCTATGGCTACACCTTC

CDR3 length: 16
clone size: few
J gene: TRBJ1-5
V gene: TRBV11-2
D gene: NA
CDR3 protein: CASSLNQAGPNQPQHF
CDR3 DNA: TGTGCCAGCAGCTTAAATCAGGCAGGACCCAATCAGCCCCAGCATTTT

CDR3 length: 12
clone size: many
J gene: TRBJ1-2
V gene: TRBV12-3/TRBV12-4
D gene: NA
CDR3 protein: CASSLPYYGYTF
CDR3 DNA: TGTGCCAGCAGTTTACCCTACTATGGCTACACCTTC

CDR3 length: 13
clone size: many
J gene: TRBJ2-5
V gene: TRBV11-3
D gene: TRBD2
CDR3 protein: CASSWGGQETQYF
CDR3 DNA: TGTGCCAGCAGCTGGGGGGGCCAAGAGACCCAGTACTTC

CDR3 length: 15
clone size: many
J gene: TRBJ1-1
V gene: TRBV28
D gene: TRBD1
CDR3 protein: CASTVGQGFYTEAFF
CDR3 DNA: TGTGCCAGCACCGTAGGACAGGGGTTTTACACTGAAGCTTTCTTT

CDR3 length: 14
clone size: NA
J gene: TRBJ2-7
V gene: TRBV6-5
D gene: NA
CDR3 protein: CASSYSDWADEQYF
CDR3 DNA: TGTGCCAGCAGTTACAGCGACTGGGCCGACGAGCAGTACTTC

CDR3 length: 11
clone size: many
J gene: TRBJ2-7
V gene: TRBV29-1
D gene: NA
CDR3 protein: CSVAPMGEQYF
CDR3 DNA: TGCAGCGTTGCCCCCATGGGTGAGCAGTACTTC

CDR3 length: 12
clone size: few
J gene: TRBJ2-4
V gene: TRBV6-2/TRBV6-3
D gene: TRBD1
CDR3 protein: CASRGQIYIKYF
CDR3 DNA: TGTGCCAGTAGGGGACAGATTTACATTAAGTACTTC

CDR3 length: 13
clone size: many
J gene: TRBJ1-2
V gene: TRBV27
D gene: NA
CDR3 protein: CASKDSDSYGYTF
CDR3 DNA: TGTGCCAGCAAGGATTCAGACTCTTATGGCTACACCTTC

CDR3 length: 16
clone size: many
J gene: TRBJ2-5
V gene: TRBV11-2
D gene: TRBD2
CDR3 protein: CASSWNPTSGGETQYF
CDR3 DNA: TGTGCCAGCAGCTGGAATCCGACTAGCGGGGGAGAGACCCAGTACTTC

CDR3 length: 14
clone size: NA
J gene: TRBJ2-2
V gene: TRBV6-1
D gene: NA
CDR3 protein: CASSESGNAGELFF
CDR3 DNA: TGTGCCAGCAGTGAATCGGGGAACGCCGGGGAGCTGTTTTTT

CDR3 length: 20
clone size: few
J gene: TRBJ2-6
V gene: TRBV20-1
D gene: TRBD1
CDR3 protein: CSALNQVRDRSHSGANVLTF
CDR3 DNA: TGCAGTGCCCTAAATCAAGTCCGGGACAGATCCCACTCTGGGGCCAACGTCCTGACTTTC